This TCR beta chain was obtained from a study of blood T cell repertoires in COVID-19. Using immunoSEQ multiplex PCR, the repertoire was profiled, and TCRdb retains in-frame clones only, with some absent. The table lists under 200,000 clones, about 80% of them singletons. The sample was PBMCs or T cells enriched from blood (not recorded which). The TCR comes from a woman aged 55-75 years who had recovered from COVID-19.

CDR3 DNA sequence: TGTGCCAGCAGCTATATACCACACGGGGTAACACCTTCTGGAAACACCATATATTTT. This encodes CASSYIPHGVTPSGNTIYF. V usage is TRBV21-1 and J usage is TRBJ1-3. TRBV21-1 is annotated as a pseudogene. The CDR3 has 19 amino acids.